These 5 T cell receptor beta chains were all obtained from the same sample, sequenced in a study of blood T cell repertoires in COVID-19. Repertoires were generated with immunoSEQ multiplex PCR, while TCRdb's copy carries only in-frame clones and drops some. The sample includes 240,000 or so clones, about 83% of them seen just once. Sample: PBMCs or T cells enriched from blood (not recorded which). The receptors were sampled from a woman between 50 and 59 years old who had recovered from COVID-19.

This clone was detected only once. The chain employs TRBV7-9 and TRBJ1-2; 7 bases line up with TRBD1. CDR1 is SEHNR, CDR2 FQNEAQ, per germline (reference sequence). Germline trimming cut 1 base from V and 5 bases from J; bases unmatched to any gene: 13. This CDR3 is 17 amino acids long. Here the CDR3 reads CASSLGQGGKVTYGYTF. The CDR3 DNA reads as TGTGCCAGCAGCTTAGGCCAGGGGGGCAAAGTTACTTATGGCTACACCTTC.

This chain joins TRBV6-5 and TRBJ1-1; D is perhaps TRBD1 (5 bases). CDR1 is MNHEY and CDR2 is SVGAGI in the germline V gene. The V end lost 0 bases, the J end lost 5 bases, and 13 bases lay between the germline ends. The CDR3 length is 15 residues. The CDR3 nucleotides are TGTGCCAGCAGTTACTCGAAACAGCGGGGGACTGAAGCTTTCTTT. Translation gives CASSYSKQRGTEAFF.

The V gene is TRBV9, the J gene TRBJ2-1, with TRBD2 as a possible D gene (5 bases). The germline gives CDR1 SGDLS, CDR2 YYNGEE. CDR3 length: 13 residues. Between the trimmed V and J ends, which lost 1 base and 9 bases, there was a span of 11 bases. CDR3 region: CASSVRPGIEQFF. The CDR3 bases are TGTGCCAGCAGCGTACGGCCCGGGATTGAGCAGTTCTTC.

V and J are TRBV18 and TRBJ2-7, with a possible D match to TRBD1 (6 bases). Germline V CDR1 and CDR2: KGHSH, LQKENI. V lost 4 bases to trimming and J lost 3 bases, with 16 bases between them. The CDR3 extends over 15 amino acids. In DNA form, the CDR3 reads TGTGCCAGCTCACTCAACCCGGACAGCGTCTACGAGCAGTACTTC. As protein: CASSLNPDSVYEQYF.

The chain uses TRBV5-5 and TRBJ2-7; D is uncertain. Germline CDR1 SGHKS, CDR2 YYEKEE (reference sequence). Between the trimmed V and J ends, which lost 7 bases and 2 bases, there was a span of 19 bases. This CDR3 region has 15 residues. CDR3 sequence reads: CASSHDTPGTYEQYF. The CDR3 DNA follows: TGTGCCAGCTCCCACGACACCCCAGGAACCTACGAGCAGTACTTC.